This TCR beta chain stems from a study of tumor-infiltrating lymphocytes in localized non-small cell lung cancer. Findings and limits, study-wide: Only some patients had TCR sequencing, depending on available tissue.

This table comes from immunoSEQ multiplex PCR, and its TCRdb copy is limited to in-frame clones, with some not included. The data show about 18,000 clones, with 73% seen just once and 4.3% held by the top ten. Trimming removed 0 bases at V and 3 bases at J, with 10 bases between. Germline CDR1 SGHDT, CDR2 YYEEEE. The CDR3 is 15 residues long. Comment on this clone: Its antigen remains unknown.

This sequence originates from a human donor with non-small cell lung cancer. This rearrangement joins TRBV5-6 to TRBJ2-4; possibly TRBD1 for D (6 bases). Sequenced sample: lung tumor tissue. The chain's CDR3 is CASSLAFRGKNIQYF. Written as DNA, the CDR3 is TGTGCCAGCAGCTTGGCTTTCAGGGGCAAAAACATTCAGTACTTC.